The T cell receptor (beta chain) under discussion was sequenced for a study of T cell changes during pregnancy in multiple sclerosis. This CDR3 is built from 14 residues. The V gene end was trimmed by 3 bases and the J gene end by 7 bases; junction bases not matched to a gene: 8. In germline, CDR1 is MNHEY, CDR2 SVGAGI. Measured with immunoSEQ multiplex PCR; TCRdb has only the in-frame clones, and not every one. The sample lists some 39,000 clones, approximately 90% occurring once. V usage is TRBV6-5 and J usage is TRBJ2-7; 8 bases fit TRBD1. This clonotype originated in a female donor in good health, enrolled as a control in a pregnancy study. This specimen was CD4+ T cells from peripheral blood mononuclear cells, taken in the second trimester of pregnancy. The CDR3 loop reads CASSYVTGAREQYF. The CDR3 nucleotides are TGTGCCAGCAGTTATGTGACAGGGGCTCGGGAGCAGTACTTC.